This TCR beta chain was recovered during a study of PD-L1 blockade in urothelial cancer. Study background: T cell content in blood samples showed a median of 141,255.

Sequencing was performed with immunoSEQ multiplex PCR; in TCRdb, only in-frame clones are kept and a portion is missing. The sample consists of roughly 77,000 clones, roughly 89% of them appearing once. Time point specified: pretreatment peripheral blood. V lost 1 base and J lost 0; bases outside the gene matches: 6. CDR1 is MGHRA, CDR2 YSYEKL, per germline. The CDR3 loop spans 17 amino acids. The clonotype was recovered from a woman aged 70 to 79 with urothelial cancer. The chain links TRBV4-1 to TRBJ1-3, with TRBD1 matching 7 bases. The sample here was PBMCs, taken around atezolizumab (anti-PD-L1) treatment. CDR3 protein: CASSQGLRGNSGNTIYF. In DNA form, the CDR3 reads TGCGCCAGCAGCCAAGGACTCAGGGGGAACTCTGGAAACACCATATATTTT.